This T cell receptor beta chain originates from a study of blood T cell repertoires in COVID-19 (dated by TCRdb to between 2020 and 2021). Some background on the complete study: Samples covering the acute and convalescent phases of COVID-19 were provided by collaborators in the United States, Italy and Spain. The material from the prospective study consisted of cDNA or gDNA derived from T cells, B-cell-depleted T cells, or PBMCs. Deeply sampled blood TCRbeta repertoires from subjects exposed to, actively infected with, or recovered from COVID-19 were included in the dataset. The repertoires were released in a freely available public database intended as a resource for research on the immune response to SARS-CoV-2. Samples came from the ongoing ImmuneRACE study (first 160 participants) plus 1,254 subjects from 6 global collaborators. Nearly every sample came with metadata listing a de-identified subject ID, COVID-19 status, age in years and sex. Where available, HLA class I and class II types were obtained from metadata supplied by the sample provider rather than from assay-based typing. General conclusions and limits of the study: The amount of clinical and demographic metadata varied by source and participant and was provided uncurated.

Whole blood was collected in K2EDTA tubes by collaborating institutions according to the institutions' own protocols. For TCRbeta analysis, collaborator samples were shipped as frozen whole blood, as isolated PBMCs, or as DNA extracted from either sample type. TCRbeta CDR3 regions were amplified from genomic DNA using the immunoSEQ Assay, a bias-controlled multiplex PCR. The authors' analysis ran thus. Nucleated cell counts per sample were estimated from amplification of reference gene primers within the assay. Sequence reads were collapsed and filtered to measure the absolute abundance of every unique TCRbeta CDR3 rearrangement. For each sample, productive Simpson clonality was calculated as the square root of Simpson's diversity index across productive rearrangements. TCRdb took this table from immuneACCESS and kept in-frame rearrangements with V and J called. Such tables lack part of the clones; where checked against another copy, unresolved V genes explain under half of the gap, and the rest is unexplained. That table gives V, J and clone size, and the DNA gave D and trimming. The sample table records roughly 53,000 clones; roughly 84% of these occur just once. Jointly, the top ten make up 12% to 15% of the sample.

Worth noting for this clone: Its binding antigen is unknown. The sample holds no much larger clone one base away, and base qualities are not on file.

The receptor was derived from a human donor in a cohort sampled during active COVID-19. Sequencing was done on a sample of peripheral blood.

Here the CDR3 is given as CASSLGQGDYNEQFF. The bases are TGTGCCAGCAGCTTGGGCCAGGGTGACTACAATGAGCAGTTCTTC. The sequence is built from TRBV5-4 and TRBJ2-1; the D gene is perhaps TRBD1, on 5 matching bases. Per the germline V gene (reference sequence), SGHNT is the CDR1 and YYREEE is the CDR2. V sheds 0 bases and J sheds 3 bases, leaving 10 bases between their ends. The CDR3, from cysteine to phenylalanine, totals 15 residues. The retained sequence is limited to the CDR3, 45 bases, with the frame set at the first base.